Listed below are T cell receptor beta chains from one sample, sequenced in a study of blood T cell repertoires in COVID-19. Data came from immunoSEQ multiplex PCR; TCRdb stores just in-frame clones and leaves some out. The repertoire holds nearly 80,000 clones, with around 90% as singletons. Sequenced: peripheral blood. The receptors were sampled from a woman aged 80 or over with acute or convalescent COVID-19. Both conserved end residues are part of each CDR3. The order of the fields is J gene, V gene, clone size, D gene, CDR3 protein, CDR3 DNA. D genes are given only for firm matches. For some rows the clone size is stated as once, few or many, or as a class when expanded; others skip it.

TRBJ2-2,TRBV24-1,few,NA,CATGSGLNTGELFF,TGTGCCACCGGGTCCGGACTTAACACCGGGGAGCTGTTTTTT
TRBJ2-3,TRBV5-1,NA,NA,CASSVDSTDTQYF,TGCGCCAGCAGCGTAGACAGTACAGATACGCAGTATTTT
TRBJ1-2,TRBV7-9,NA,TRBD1,CASSLGTGDGYTF,TGTGCCAGCAGCTTAGGGACAGGGGATGGCTACACCTTC
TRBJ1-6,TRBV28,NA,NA,CASILGGGSYNSPLHF,TGTGCCAGCATCCTGGGGGGGGGCTCCTATAATTCACCCCTCCACTTT
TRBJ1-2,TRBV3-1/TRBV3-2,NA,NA,CASSQGGGANYGYTF,TGTGCCAGCAGCCAAGGTGGGGGCGCTAACTATGGCTACACCTTC
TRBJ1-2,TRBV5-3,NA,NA,CARSWMRGYTF,TGTGCCAGAAGCTGGATGAGGGGCTACACCTTC
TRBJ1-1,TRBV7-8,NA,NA,CASSLVVGSEAFF,TGTGCCAGCAGCTTAGTCGTCGGGAGTGAAGCTTTCTTT
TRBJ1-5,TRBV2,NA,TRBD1,CASSFRQGGNQPQHF,TGTGCCAGCAGTTTTAGACAGGGGGGCAATCAGCCCCAGCATTTT
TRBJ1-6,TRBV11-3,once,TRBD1,CASSSDRGHFSSYNSPLHF,TGTGCCAGCAGCTCGGACAGGGGTCATTTTAGCTCCTATAATTCACCCCTCCACTTT
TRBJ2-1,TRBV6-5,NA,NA,CASSYGRNYNEQFF,TGTGCCAGCAGTTACGGCAGAAACTACAATGAGCAGTTCTTC
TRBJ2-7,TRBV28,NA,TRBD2,CASSLLAGSYEQYF,TGTGCCAGCAGTTTACTAGCGGGATCCTACGAGCAGTACTTC
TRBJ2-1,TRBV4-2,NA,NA,CASSFAPTSYNEQFF,TGTGCCAGCAGCTTTGCGCCTACCTCCTACAATGAGCAGTTCTTC
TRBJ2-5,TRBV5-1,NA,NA,CASSFRGGETQYF,TGCGCCAGCAGCTTCAGGGGTGGGGAGACCCAGTACTTC
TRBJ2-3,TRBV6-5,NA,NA,CASSNRAGPTDTQYF,TGTGCCAGCAGTAATCGGGCGGGCCCCACAGATACGCAGTATTTT
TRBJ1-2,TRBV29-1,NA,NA,CSVEATGLWGYTF,TGCAGCGTTGAAGCCACAGGTCTTTGGGGCTACACCTTC
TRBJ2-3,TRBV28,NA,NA,CASSLPGRGDTQYF,TGTGCCAGCAGTTTACCCGGGAGAGGGGATACGCAGTATTTT
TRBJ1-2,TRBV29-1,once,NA,CSVLKGDYGYTF,TGCAGCGTTCTTAAGGGGGACTATGGCTACACCTTC
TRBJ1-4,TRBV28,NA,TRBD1,CASRIGGRATNEKLFF,TGTGCCAGCAGGATAGGGGGCAGGGCAACTAATGAAAAACTGTTTTTT
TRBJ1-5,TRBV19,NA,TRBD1,CATAGQGAYSNQPQHF,TGTGCCACCGCTGGACAGGGGGCCTATAGCAATCAGCCCCAGCATTTT
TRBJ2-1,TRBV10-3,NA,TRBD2,CAISEGLAGNEQFF,TGTGCCATCAGTGAGGGACTAGCGGGCAATGAGCAGTTCTTC
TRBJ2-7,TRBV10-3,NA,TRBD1,CAISATGGSSYEQYF,TGTGCCATCAGTGCGACAGGGGGAAGCTCCTACGAGCAGTACTTC
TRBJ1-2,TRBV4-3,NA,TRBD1,CASSHVPTGGYTF,TGCGCCAGCAGCCACGTTCCGACAGGGGGTTACACCTTC
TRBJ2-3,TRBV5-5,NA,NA,CASSLEGVGDTQYF,TGTGCCAGCAGCTTGGAAGGGGTGGGGGATACGCAGTATTTT
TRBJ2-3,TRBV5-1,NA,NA,CASSGALRTDTQYF,TGCGCCAGCAGCGGAGCACTACGCACAGATACGCAGTATTTT
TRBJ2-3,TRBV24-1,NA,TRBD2,CATSDTLGGGTQYF,TGTGCCACCAGTGACACCCTTGGGGGGGGTACGCAGTATTTT
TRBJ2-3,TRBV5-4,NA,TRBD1,CASSFRTGSTDTQYF,TGTGCCAGCAGCTTCCGGACAGGGTCCACAGATACGCAGTATTTT
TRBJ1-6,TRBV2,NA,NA,CASTRTARQNSPLHF,TGTGCCAGCACCAGGACAGCAAGACAGAATTCACCCCTCCACTTT
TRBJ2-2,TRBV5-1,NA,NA,CASSSGHPDTGELFF,TGCGCCAGCAGCTCTGGACATCCGGACACCGGGGAGCTGTTTTTT
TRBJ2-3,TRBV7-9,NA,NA,CASSLGIGSGAADTQYF,TGTGCCAGCAGCTTGGGGATTGGTAGTGGGGCCGCAGATACGCAGTATTTT
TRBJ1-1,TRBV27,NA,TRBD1,CASSSRQGWNTEAFF,TGTGCCAGCAGTTCCCGACAGGGGTGGAACACTGAAGCTTTCTTT
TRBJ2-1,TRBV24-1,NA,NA,CATSDFSRNEQFF,TGTGCCACCAGTGATTTCTCGAGGAATGAGCAGTTCTTC
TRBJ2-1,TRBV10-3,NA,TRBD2,CAISEPRGSYNEQFF,TGTGCCATCAGTGAACCGCGCGGGAGTTACAATGAGCAGTTCTTC
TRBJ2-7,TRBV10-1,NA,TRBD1,CASSDGQGNEQYF,TGCGCCAGCAGTGATGGACAGGGCAACGAGCAGTACTTC
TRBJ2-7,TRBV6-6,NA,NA,CASSDSYEQYF,TGTGCCAGCAGCGACAGCTACGAGCAGTACTTC
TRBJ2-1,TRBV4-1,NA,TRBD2,CASSQVAGASFYNEQFF,TGCGCCAGCAGCCAAGTGGCGGGAGCTTCTTTTTACAATGAGCAGTTCTTC
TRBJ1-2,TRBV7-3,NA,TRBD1,CASSPTGGRGGYTF,TGTGCCAGCAGCCCTACAGGGGGGAGAGGGGGCTACACCTTC
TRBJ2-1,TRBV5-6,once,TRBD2,CASSLDRFSGRAEQFF,TGTGCCAGCAGCTTGGATCGTTTTAGCGGGAGAGCTGAGCAGTTCTTC
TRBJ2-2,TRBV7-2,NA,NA,CASSLSPQGTGELFF,TGTGCCAGCAGCTTAAGTCCGCAGGGTACCGGGGAGCTGTTTTTT
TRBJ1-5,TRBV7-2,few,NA,CASSADPAGQPQHF,TGTGCCAGCAGCGCGGACCCCGCGGGCCAGCCCCAGCATTTT
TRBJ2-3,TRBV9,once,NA,CASSPRGDTDTQYF,TGTGCCAGCAGCCCCCGTGGAGACACAGATACGCAGTATTTT
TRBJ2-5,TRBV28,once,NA,CASSFDPWGHYKETQYF,TGTGCCAGCAGTTTCGACCCCTGGGGACATTACAAAGAGACCCAGTACTTC
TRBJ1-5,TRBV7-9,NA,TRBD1,CASTTGQGSQPQHF,TGTGCCAGCACCACGGGACAGGGGAGTCAGCCCCAGCATTTT
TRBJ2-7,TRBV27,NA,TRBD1,CASSLWTGYTYEQYF,TGTGCCAGCAGTTTGTGGACAGGGTATACCTACGAGCAGTACTTC
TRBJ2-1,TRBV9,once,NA,CASSVGPRDEQFF,TGTGCCAGCAGCGTAGGCCCCAGGGATGAGCAGTTCTTC
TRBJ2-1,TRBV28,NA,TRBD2,CASHLAGAYNEQFF,TGTGCCAGCCACCTAGCGGGAGCCTACAATGAGCAGTTCTTC